These 27 T cell receptor beta chains came from one sample sequenced in a study of cytomegalovirus exposure and HLA in healthy donors (TCRdb year 2017). Library prep was done by the immunoSEQ multiplex PCR assay. For the multiplex PCR, a mixture combining 60 forward primers for TCR Vbeta segments and 13 reverse primers for TCR Jbeta segments was used. As stored in TCRdb, this immuneACCESS dataset retains in-frame rearrangements with V and J assigned. A fraction of the clones does not appear; measured against another copy, unresolved V genes explain less than half of the discrepancy, and the remainder lacks a known reason. This sample holds about 91,000 clones; around 70% were observed only once. 1.2% of the sample is taken by the ten largest. Sequences were obtained from PBMCs. The receptors were gathered from a female donor in good health and CMV-seronegative.

The chain uses TRBV29-1 and TRBJ2-1; D may be TRBD1 (5 bases). CDR3 length equals 14 residues. Per germline, CDR1 SQVTM and CDR2 ANQGSEA. The V and J ends lost 7 bases and 2 bases respectively, with 15 bases between them. The CDR3 sequence is CSALGQGPYNEQFF. CDR3 bases: TGCAGCGCTTTAGGACAAGGCCCCTACAATGAGCAGTTCTTC.

The chain links TRBV6-5 to TRBJ1-1; 8 bases align to TRBD1. The germline V gene encodes CDR1 MNHEY and CDR2 SVGAGI. The CDR3 sequence is 14 residues long. With 4 bases clipped from V and 3 bases from J, the junction kept 4 bases outside the gene matches. Written as DNA, the CDR3 is TGTGCCAGCAGTTCTCAGGGGGCGCACACTGAAGCTTTCTTT. It encodes CASSSQGAHTEAFF.

CDR3 nucleotides: TGTGCCAGCAGCGGGGTTCCGGACAGGGAGGCTGAAGCTTTCTTT. Amino acids: CASSGVPDREAEAFF. The chain has TRBV9 and TRBJ1-1; 8 bases align to TRBD1. The CDR3 runs 15 residues. V dropped 3 bases and J dropped 6; count of bases not matched to a gene: 10. The germline CDR1 and CDR2 sequences are SGDLS and YYNGEE.

V gene TRBV7-2 combines with J gene TRBJ2-3; D is possibly TRBD2 (6 bases). CDR3 length: 16 residues. V was pared by 5 bases and J by 1 base, with 16 bases between. In germline, CDR1 is SGHTA, CDR2 FQGNSA. The CDR3 sequence: CASSPHQRAGTDTQYF. CDR3 bases: TGTGCCAGCAGCCCACACCAGCGGGCCGGCACAGATACGCAGTATTTT.

The rearrangement joins TRBV7-2 to TRBJ2-3, with 13 bases matching TRBD2. The CDR3 is made up of 18 amino acids. J gave up 6 bases and V 1 base, and 10 bases lay outside the gene matches. The V gene's germline CDR1 is SGHTA and CDR2 FQGNSA. In DNA form, the CDR3 reads TGTGCCAGCAGCTTAGGCGTACTAGCGGGAGGGCTTGCGGATACGCAGTATTTT. It codes for CASSLGVLAGGLADTQYF.

The chain employs TRBV2 and TRBJ2-4; D remains ambiguous. Germline CDR1 SNHLY, CDR2 FYNNEI. V lost 2 bases and J 0 bases, leaving 8 bases between the germline ends. CDR3 length: 15 amino acids. The CDR3 region is CASSELPLAKNIQYF. CDR3 DNA sequence: TGTGCCAGCAGTGAACTTCCACTAGCCAAAAACATTCAGTACTTC.

The chain combines TRBV27 with TRBJ2-1, with 8 bases identical to TRBD1. The germline V gene has CDR1 MNHEY and CDR2 SMNVEV (reference sequence). CDR3 size: 15 residues. V shed 2 bases, J shed 8 bases, and the junction held 8 bases outside the gene matches. The CDR3 loop reads CASSLEGRGQDEQFF. CDR3 in DNA: TGTGCCAGCAGTTTAGAAGGCAGGGGGCAGGATGAGCAGTTCTTC.

The chain has TRBV7-9 and TRBJ2-7; TRBD2 aligns across 7 bases. The V segment lost 3 bases and the J segment 4 bases; nucleotides outside the gene matches: 12. Germline V gene lookup returns CDR1 SEHNR and CDR2 FQNEAQ (reference sequence). The CDR3 consists of 16 residues. In DNA form, the CDR3 reads TGTGCCAGCAGCTTGGAGACAGCGGGGAGAATTTACGAGCAGTACTTC. Translating it yields CASSLETAGRIYEQYF.

The chain is built from TRBV4-1 and TRBJ1-2, with D hard to call. CDR1 and CDR2 (germline): MGHRA, YSYEKL. Trimming stripped 1 base from V and 4 bases from J, with 13 bases between. The CDR3 loop spans 15 amino acids. The CDR3 DNA reads TGCGCCAGCAGCCAAGCTGCCCGGGTTGCCTATGGCTACACCTTC. It encodes CASSQAARVAYGYTF.

The chain carries TRBV2 and TRBJ2-7; a weak D match, TRBD1 (7 bases). Germline loops: CDR1 SNHLY, CDR2 FYNNEI. The CDR3 has 17 residues. Trimming left V 2 bases short and J 3 bases short, with 20 bases between. CDR3 sequence: CASSERLIYRGGYEQYF. The CDR3 nucleotides read TGTGCCAGCAGTGAACGGCTTATTTACAGGGGAGGCTACGAGCAGTACTTC.

The chain joins TRBV29-1 to TRBJ2-3, with 7 positions matching TRBD1. The CDR3 runs 14 residues. CDR1 and CDR2 from the germline V gene are SQVTM and ANQGSEA. V lost 7 bases and J lost 4; bases outside the gene matches: 11. The CDR3, as DNA: TGCAGCGCACGAAGGGGGCTGCAGGCAGATACGCAGTATTTT. Translated: CSARRGLQADTQYF.

Written as DNA, the CDR3 is TGCGCCAGCAGCGTGGGACAGGGGCGAGATGAGCAGTTCTTC. This sequence encodes CASSVGQGRDEQFF. The rearrangement links TRBV5-1 to TRBJ2-1, with 10 bases lining up with TRBD1. This CDR3 contains 14 residues. Germline CDR1 is SGHRS and CDR2 is YFSETQ. Trimming cost V 4 bases and J 8 bases; bases outside gene matches: 6.

This chain connects TRBV6-6 to TRBJ1-5; D is possibly TRBD1 (5 bases). Germline loops: CDR1 MNHNY, CDR2 SVGAGI (reference sequence). The CDR3 has 15 amino acids. V shed 4 bases and J shed 2 bases, with 12 bases lying between them. CDR3 in amino acids: CASSFGGNGNQPQHF. CDR3 DNA sequence: TGTGCCAGCAGTTTTGGGGGGAATGGCAATCAGCCCCAGCATTTT.

CDR3 amino acids: CASQGPGELFF. CDR3 coding DNA: TGTGCCTCACAGGGTCCCGGGGAGCTGTTTTTT. The rearrangement links TRBV30 to TRBJ2-2; perhaps TRBD1 as D (6 bases). From germline, CDR1 is GTSNPN and CDR2 SVGIG (reference sequence). Between the trimmed V and J ends, which lost 7 bases and 6 bases, there was a span of 9 bases. CDR3 size: 11 residues.

The table lists this clone with a few counts. The CDR3 is CASSRREGEKLFF. The DNA of the CDR3 is TGTGCCAGTAGTCGAAGGGAGGGTGAAAAACTGTTTTTT. The gene calls are TRBV19 and TRBJ1-4, with D unresolved. Per the germline V gene, CDR1 is LNHDA and CDR2 is SQIVND (reference sequence). The CDR3 sequence is 13 residues long. V shed 5 bases and J shed 7 bases, with 11 bases lying between them.

The chain couples TRBV30 to TRBJ1-1; D gene unclear. The ends were cut back, 2 bases at V and 7 bases at J, with 14 bases in the middle. This CDR3 is built from 13 residues. Looked up from germline, CDR1 is GTSNPN and CDR2 is SVGIG (reference sequence). CDR3 region: CAWSMPSSYEAFF. The CDR3 nucleotides read TGTGCCTGGAGTATGCCGTCCTCCTATGAAGCTTTCTTT.

The chain links TRBV30 to TRBJ2-3; D might be TRBD1 (6 bases). V lost 8 bases and J 2 bases, leaving 35 bases between the germline ends. CDR1 and CDR2 (germline): GTSNPN, SVGIG (reference sequence). The CDR3 contains 20 residues. CDR3 nucleotides: TGTGCCGCCGACACAGGGCTCAACTACCTCGGGCCCCTTTTCACAGATACGCAGTATTTT. The encoded protein is CAADTGLNYLGPLFTDTQYF.

This clone was seen a few times. V gene TRBV11-2 combines with J gene TRBJ1-1; D remains ambiguous. Looked up from germline, CDR1 is SGHAT and CDR2 is FQNNGV. The V gene lost 3 bases and the J gene lost 0 bases, with 2 bases spanning the gap. This CDR3 has 12 amino acids. The CDR3 DNA sequence: TGTGCCAGCAGCTTTATGAACACTGAAGCTTTCTTT. Its translation: CASSFMNTEAFF.

The chain combines TRBV6-5 with TRBJ2-5; unclear D gene. The V gene lost 2 bases and the J gene lost 5 bases, with 12 bases spanning the gap. This CDR3 region has 14 residues. CDR1 MNHEY and CDR2 SVGAGI come from the germline V gene. The CDR3 is CASSYPAWSETQYF. CDR3 coding DNA: TGTGCCAGCAGTTACCCGGCGTGGAGCGAGACCCAGTACTTC.

This chain connects TRBV7-2 to TRBJ2-7, with TRBD2 as a possible D gene (6 bases). The CDR3 extends over 15 amino acids. The germline gives CDR1 SGHTA, CDR2 FQGNSA. Trimming removed 1 base from V and 3 bases from J, with 13 bases in between. DNA for the CDR3: TGTGCCAGCAGCTTAGACGTTTTCGGGGGCTACGAGCAGTACTTC. Translation: CASSLDVFGGYEQYF.

The chain joins TRBV10-3 to TRBJ1-2; the match to TRBD1 covers 9 bases. The germline V gene encodes CDR1 ENHRY and CDR2 SYGVKD. Losses at the gene ends were 5 bases for V and 8 bases for J; bases not matched to a gene: 12. CDR3 length: 15 residues. The CDR3: CAISPGRTGAEGYTF. CDR3 DNA: TGTGCCATCAGTCCCGGGAGGACAGGGGCGGAAGGCTACACCTTC.

The gene calls are TRBV6-5 and TRBJ2-7; TRBD2 matches 10 bases. After removal of 2 bases from V and 4 bases from J, the junction contained 5 bases not matched to a gene. Germline V lookup: CDR1 MNHEY, CDR2 SVGAGI. There are 15 residues in the CDR3. CDR3 coding DNA: TGTGCCAGCAGTTACGCCGCTAGCGGGGGATACGAGCAGTACTTC. It specifies CASSYAASGGYEQYF.

The J gene is TRBJ2-3, the V gene TRBV6-5; D is perhaps TRBD2 (6 bases). Germline CDR1 MNHEY, CDR2 SVGAGI. V was pared by 4 bases and J by 2 bases, with 16 bases between. The CDR3 sequence is 16 residues long. CDR3 sequence: CASSSPTGDYTDTQYF. The CDR3 DNA sequence: TGTGCCAGCAGTTCTCCGACGGGAGATTACACAGATACGCAGTATTTT.

This clone was counted once. The chain combines TRBV19 with TRBJ1-2, with unresolved D. V lost 0 bases to trimming and J lost 7 bases, with 9 bases between them. The CDR3 consists of 13 residues. The germline CDR1 and CDR2 sequences are LNHDA and SQIVND (reference sequence). CDR3 coding DNA: TGTGCCAGTAGTATAGAACGAGCGGCTGGCTACACCTTC. Encoded protein: CASSIERAAGYTF.

This sequence joins TRBV20-1 and TRBJ1-1; D call uncertain. The CDR3 loop spans 11 amino acids. V was shortened by 4 bases and J by 2 bases, with 5 bases between the two germline ends. Germline V gene data show CDR1 as DFQATT and CDR2 as SNEGSKA (reference sequence). CDR3 in amino acids: CSAMRNTEAFF. The CDR3 bases are TGCAGTGCTATGCGAAACACTGAAGCTTTCTTT.

The V gene is TRBV7-6, the J gene TRBJ2-7; D call uncertain. Trimming took 5 bases from V and 1 from J, leaving 9 bases between them. This CDR3 contains 13 residues. CDR1 and CDR2 from the germline V gene are SGHVS and FNYEAQ. The DNA for the CDR3 is TGTGCCAGCAGCCCCGGTAGATCCTACGAGCAGTACTTC. Protein: CASSPGRSYEQYF.

The V gene is TRBV27, the J gene TRBJ1-1; D uncertain. With 2 bases removed from V and 7 bases from J, the gap between germline ends came to 11 bases. The germline V gene encodes CDR1 MNHEY and CDR2 SMNVEV (reference sequence). CDR3 length equals 13 residues. The CDR3 bases are TGTGCCAGCAGTTTAAGGCAGGTGGGTGAAGCTTTCTTT. Its translation is CASSLRQVGEAFF.